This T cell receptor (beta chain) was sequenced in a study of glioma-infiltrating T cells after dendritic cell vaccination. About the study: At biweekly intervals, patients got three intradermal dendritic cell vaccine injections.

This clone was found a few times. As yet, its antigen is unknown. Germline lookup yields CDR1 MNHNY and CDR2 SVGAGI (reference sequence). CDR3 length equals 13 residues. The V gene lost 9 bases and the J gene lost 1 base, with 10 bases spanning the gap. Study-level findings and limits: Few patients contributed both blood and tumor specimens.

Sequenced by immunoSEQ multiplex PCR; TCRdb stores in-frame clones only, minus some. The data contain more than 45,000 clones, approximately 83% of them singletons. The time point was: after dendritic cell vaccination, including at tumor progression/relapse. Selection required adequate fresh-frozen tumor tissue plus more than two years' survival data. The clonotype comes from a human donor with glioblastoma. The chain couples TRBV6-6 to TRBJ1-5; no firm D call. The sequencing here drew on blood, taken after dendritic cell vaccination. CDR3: CASSPGSNQPQHF. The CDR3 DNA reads TGTGCCAGTAGTCCAGGAAGCAATCAGCCCCAGCATTTT.